This T cell receptor (beta chain) was recovered during a study of blood T cell repertoires in COVID-19. Study-level background: The samples span acute and convalescent COVID-19 from the United States, Italy and Spain.

This clone was counted only a few times. Original processing methods: Reference gene primer amplification yielded estimated nucleated cell counts. Here immunoSEQ multiplex PCR was the method, and the copy in TCRdb shows in-frame clones only, minus some. D and trimming come from the DNA, and the V and J calls and clone size come from that table. Of some 290,000 clones listed, over 85% are singletons. Participants, 18 to 89 years old, spanned around 25 US areas. This TCR derives from a woman aged 25 to 39 who had recovered from COVID-19. The sample taken for sequencing was PBMCs or T cells enriched from blood (not recorded which).

The CDR3 DNA reads TGTGCCAGCAGGAAGGGGCCTAATGAAAAACTGTTTTTT. It translates to CASRKGPNEKLFF. The chain joins TRBV5-4 to TRBJ1-4; D is possibly TRBD1 (5 bases). Trimming removed 5 bases from V and 3 bases from J, with 8 bases in between. Per germline, CDR1 SGHNT and CDR2 YYREEE (reference sequence). The CDR3 covers 13 residues. Using reference TRBV5-4 and TRBJ1-4 for the parts outside the CDR3, the full variable domain is ETGVTQSPTHLIKTRGQQVTLRCSSQSGHNTVSWYQQALGQGPQFIFQYYREEENGRGNFPPRFSGLQFPNYSSELNVNALELDDSALYLCASRKGPNEKLFFGSGTQLSVL.